A single sample gave rise to the 24 T cell receptor beta chains below, sequenced in a study of T cells after yellow fever vaccination. MiXCR, applied by TCRdb to the 5' RACE reads, yields one record per CDR3 protein. Found here are approximately 150,000 distinct CDR3 sequences, approximately 6.2% of them singletons; the top ten hold nearly 3%. Sequencing was performed on CD4+ T cells sorted from PBMCs, taken on the day of the first yellow fever vaccination. These receptors all stem from a man aged 18 to 29 who received the YFV17D yellow fever vaccine.

CDR3 DNA sequence: TGTGCCAGTCTCAGGAGAGGACAGGGGGCTTTAAGCAATCAGCCCCAGCATTTT. Translated: CASLRRGQGALSNQPQHF. J is TRBJ1-5 and V is TRBV19; 11 nucleotides match TRBD1. Germline V gene sequence: CDR1 LNHDA, CDR2 SQIVND (reference sequence). The CDR3 is made up of 18 amino acids. Trimming removed 8 bases from V and 1 base from J; junction bases left unmatched: 13. Complete variable domain (other parts from reference TRBV19 and TRBJ1-5): DGGITQSPKYLFRKEGQNVTLSCEQNLNHDAMYWYRQDPGQGLRLIYYSQIVNDFQKGDIAEGYSVSREKKESFPLTVTSAQKNPTAFYLCASLRRGQGALSNQPQHFGDGTRLSIL.

The CDR3 reads CASSFASLGEQYF. Written as DNA, the CDR3 is TGTGCCAGCAGCTTCGCCAGCTTGGGCGAGCAGTACTTC. The chain recombines TRBV7-2 with TRBJ2-7; no clear D. Trimming removed 3 bases at V and 6 bases at J, with 12 bases between. Germline V lookup: CDR1 SGHTA, CDR2 FQGNSA. CDR3 length: 13 residues.

The table lists this clonotype with a few counts. The chain has TRBV10-3 and TRBJ2-7; D is ambiguous. Trimming took 1 base from V and 6 from J, leaving 10 bases between them. The germline CDR1 and CDR2 sequences are ENHRY and SYGVKD. CDR3 length equals 13 residues. In DNA form, the CDR3 reads TGTGCCATCAGTGAGTTTGGGATCCCCGAGCAGTACTTC. This codes for CAISEFGIPEQYF.

This clonotype has ten or more counts. This rearrangement joins TRBV3-1 to TRBJ2-2; D call uncertain. V lost 5 bases and J 3 bases, leaving 7 bases between the germline ends. The CDR3 sequence is 13 residues long. The germline V gene encodes CDR1 LGHDT and CDR2 YNNKEL (reference sequence). The CDR3 DNA reads TGTGCCAGCAGCTTTACTCACACCGGGGAGCTGTTTTTT. It codes for CASSFTHTGELFF.

This clonotype has a handful of counts. The chain employs TRBV10-3 and TRBJ2-3, with 7 bases fitting TRBD2. The germline V gene encodes CDR1 ENHRY and CDR2 SYGVKD. V was clipped by 9 bases and J by 9 bases; unmatched bases: 9. The CDR3 length is 12 residues. CDR3: CAMGLSSGTQYF. The DNA for the CDR3 is TGTGCCATGGGACTATCTTCAGGGACGCAGTATTTT.

This clonotype was recorded a few times. The rearrangement joins TRBV10-3 to TRBJ2-5, with 7 positions matching TRBD1. The CDR3 contains 13 residues. Germline lookup yields CDR1 ENHRY and CDR2 SYGVKD. V lost 7 bases to trimming and J lost 1 base; unmatched junction nucleotides: 3. The CDR3 loop reads CAINRDSQETQYF. The CDR3 nucleotides read TGTGCCATCAACCGGGACAGCCAAGAGACCCAGTACTTC.

There are many counts of this clonotype. The junction departs from the called germline gene at one end, perhaps through a read error. The CDR3 DNA follows: TGCGCCAGCAGCCCCCCAGCAGGGAGCACTGAAGCTTTCTTT. Translation gives CASSPPAGSTEAFF. The rearrangement joins TRBV6-5 to TRBJ1-1; D might be TRBD1 (5 bases). The CDR3 is made up of 14 amino acids. CDR1 is MNHEY, CDR2 SVGAGI, per germline.

The CDR3 DNA sequence: TGTGCCAGCTGGGGACAGGGGGAAACCGGGGAGCTGTTTTTT. This gives the protein CASWGQGETGELFF. The chain combines TRBV2 with TRBJ2-2; 11 bases are a match to TRBD1. The CDR3 is 14 amino acids. The V segment lost 8 bases and the J segment 5 bases; nucleotides outside the gene matches: 4. Germline loops: CDR1 SNHLY, CDR2 FYNNEI.

This clonotype appeared many times. The rearrangement uses TRBV5-6 and TRBJ1-6; no clear D. CDR1 and CDR2 from the germline V gene are SGHDT and YYEEEE. V lost 6 bases and J lost 7, with 8 bases in between. This CDR3 has 12 amino acids. DNA of the CDR3: TGTGCCAGCACCGTCTGGAATTCACCCCTCCACTTT. Its translation is CASTVWNSPLHF.

This clonotype was detected ten times or more. This chain connects TRBV14 to TRBJ2-7, with 8 bases identical to TRBD2. This CDR3 has 12 amino acids. The V gene's germline CDR1 is SGHDN and CDR2 FVKESK. Trimming cost V 1 base and J 12 bases; bases outside gene matches: 5. The CDR3 spells CASSQVGTRVYV. As DNA, the CDR3 is TGTGCCAGCAGCCAAGTAGGGACTAGGGTGTACGTC.

At least ten counts were recorded for this clonotype. This chain uses TRBV6-6 with TRBJ1-4; D gene uncertain. The V end was cut by 5 bases, the J end by 13 bases, with 11 bases between. Germline V CDR1 and CDR2: MNHNY, SVGAGI (reference sequence). The CDR3 contains 11 residues. Written as DNA, the CDR3 is TGTGCCAGCAGTCACCTCGTGGGACTGTTTTTT. It codes for CASSHLVGLFF.

This clonotype was counted at least ten times. This rearrangement joins TRBV5-1 to TRBJ1-6, with a possible D match to TRBD1 (5 bases). V lost 4 bases, J lost 9 bases, and 17 bases lay in between. The germline V gene encodes CDR1 SGHRS and CDR2 YFSETQ. The CDR3 is 15 residues long. The CDR3, as DNA: TGCGCCAGCAGCGACCTGTCAGGGTTCGGTTCACCCCTCCACTTT. Protein sequence: CASSDLSGFGSPLHF.

This clonotype was detected ten times or more. Here the CDR3 reads CASSQDWSGGAVKDTQYF. CDR3 nucleotide sequence: TGCGCCAGCAGCCAAGATTGGAGCGGGGGGGCTGTCAAAGATACGCAGTATTTT. The rearrangement links TRBV4-3 to TRBJ2-3, with 10 bases identical to TRBD2. CDR1 LGHNA and CDR2 YSLEER come from the germline V gene. The CDR3 is made up of 18 amino acids. The V gene end was trimmed by 0 bases and the J gene end by 5 bases; junction bases not matched to a gene: 11.

This clonotype was counted at least ten times. V is TRBV12-3 or TRBV12-4 and J is TRBJ2-3; D may be TRBD2 (6 bases). The V end was cut by 5 bases, the J end by 2 bases, with 11 bases between. This CDR3 is built from 14 residues. CDR3 sequence (DNA): TGTGCCAGCAGTCTCCGGACTACCACAGATACGCAGTATTTT. Protein: CASSLRTTTDTQYF.

This clonotype has only a few counts. The chain is built from TRBV7-9 and TRBJ2-1, with 9 bases fitting TRBD2. This CDR3 comprises 16 residues. Trimming cost V 5 bases and J 5 bases; bases outside gene matches: 10. In germline, CDR1 is SEHNR, CDR2 FQNEAQ (reference sequence). CDR3 nucleotides: TGTGCCAGCAGCCGTGGGGGGGGACTAGCCAACAATGAGCAGTTCTTC. Translated, it gives CASSRGGGLANNEQFF.

CDR3 sequence: CASSLSGKETQYF. The CDR3, as DNA: TGTGCCAGCAGCTTGTCTGGTAAAGAGACCCAGTACTTC. The chain combines TRBV5-5 with TRBJ2-5, with unresolved D. Germline V CDR1 and CDR2: SGHKS, YYEKEE (reference sequence). V was shortened by 1 base and J by 3 bases, with 7 bases between the two germline ends. The length of the CDR3 is 13 residues.

The sample holds many counts of this clonotype. This rearrangement joins TRBV11-2 to TRBJ2-7; a weak D match, TRBD2 (6 bases). From germline, CDR1 is SGHAT and CDR2 FQNNGV. This CDR3 has 16 amino acids. The V and J ends lost 0 bases and 0 bases respectively, with 12 bases between them. CDR3 amino acids: CASSLEGTPSSYEQYF. CDR3 DNA sequence: TGTGCCAGCAGCTTAGAGGGGACTCCGAGCTCCTACGAGCAGTACTTC.

This clonotype was picked up many times. The chain joins TRBV5-1 to TRBJ2-2, with 8 bases matching TRBD1. V trimming: 2 bases; J trimming: 0 bases; junction bases outside the gene matches: 0. The CDR3 spans 15 residues. Germline CDR1 reads SGHRS; CDR2 reads YFSETQ. CDR3 sequence reads: CASSFRGPNTGELFF. The CDR3 DNA sequence: TGCGCCAGCAGCTTCAGGGGGCCGAACACCGGGGAGCTGTTTTTT.

This clonotype was counted at least ten times. This chain links TRBV29-1 with TRBJ1-4, with TRBD1 identical over 7 bases. Trimming cost V 6 bases and J 5 bases; bases outside gene matches: 0. Germline lookup yields CDR1 SQVTM and CDR2 ANQGSEA. There are 11 residues in the CDR3. CDR3 loop: CSVGQNEKLFF. The CDR3 DNA is TGCAGCGTGGGACAGAATGAAAAACTGTTTTTT.

This clonotype was detected ten times or more. The chain combines TRBV5-1 with TRBJ2-7; D possibly corresponds to TRBD1 (7 bases). Trimming shortened V by 4 bases and J by 4 bases, and 18 bases separated the two germline ends. CDR1 and CDR2 (germline): SGHRS, YFSETQ. The CDR3 is made up of 15 amino acids. The CDR3 region is CASSRSATGTYEQYF. CDR3 sequence (DNA): TGCGCCAGCAGCCGTTCAGCGACAGGGACTTACGAGCAGTACTTC.

This clonotype was picked up a small number of times. The chain couples TRBV18 to TRBJ2-5; no reliable D call. Per germline, CDR1 KGHSH and CDR2 LQKENI. The CDR3 length is 14 residues. Trimming shortened V by 1 base and J by 0 bases, and 6 bases separated the two germline ends. The CDR3 sequence is CASSPLGYQETQYF. The CDR3 DNA sequence: TGTGCCAGCTCACCACTCGGCTACCAAGAGACCCAGTACTTC.

V is TRBV3-1 and J is TRBJ1-2, with 7 nucleotides matching TRBD1. V lost 6 bases and J lost 4; bases outside the gene matches: 8. Germline assignment: CDR1 LGHDT and CDR2 YNNKEL (reference sequence). This CDR3 region has 14 residues. The CDR3 DNA reads TGTGCCAGCAGTCTTGACAGGGTGACCTATGGCTACACCTTC. Its protein product is CASSLDRVTYGYTF.

This clonotype was counted between two and nine times. V gene TRBV10-1 combines with J gene TRBJ2-2; D unresolved. Trimming cost V 3 bases and J 5 bases, with 10 bases left between them. CDR3 size: 14 residues. Germline V gives CDR1 WNHNN, CDR2 SYGVQD (reference sequence). Written as DNA, the CDR3 is TGCGCCAGCAGTGACCCGTCGGGTACCGGGGAGCTGTTTTTT. Amino acid sequence: CASSDPSGTGELFF.

This chain connects TRBV5-1 to TRBJ1-2; TRBD1 matches 10 bases. The length of the CDR3 is 18 residues. Losses at the gene ends were 0 bases for V and 2 bases for J; bases not matched to a gene: 10. Germline CDR1 is SGHRS and CDR2 is YFSETQ. The CDR3 sequence: CASSLGTPRDRGNYGYTF. For the CDR3, the DNA is TGCGCCAGCAGCTTGGGTACTCCCCGGGACAGGGGAAACTATGGCTACACCTTC.